This T cell receptor beta chain was identified in a study of T cell responses to AZD1222 COVID-19 vaccine. As for the study in general: Whether given at about 4 or about 12 weeks, second doses were pooled. Overall study findings and caveats: Nearly half of spike-specific TCRs reportedly target variant regions that are unmutated in the B.1.351 and B.1.1.7 variants. The CD4 TCRs associated with vaccination extended across spike and predominated at 160-218 and 743-854. At baseline, just 6 or 7 AZD1222 recipients tested seropositive.

As concerns this clone: Its antigen remains unknown.

Libraries were prepared by immunoSEQ multiplex PCR; TCRdb keeps only in-frame clonotypes and omits some of them. The table shows 95,000 to 100,000 clones, with approximately 84% occurring only once. V lost 6 bases and J lost 10, with 18 bases in between. This CDR3 region has 13 residues. Per the germline V gene, CDR1 is SNHLY and CDR2 is FYNNEI. The source of this sequence is an adult in good health. This chain connects TRBV2 to TRBJ1-2; D perhaps matches TRBD1 (5 bases). The sequences come from peripheral blood, collected on day 0 of AZD1222 vaccination. CDR3 amino acids: CASREGPTRDYTF. The CDR3 DNA reads as TGTGCCAGCAGGGAGGGACCCACGCGGGACTACACCTTC.